These 23 T cell receptor beta chains originate from one sample sequenced in a study of T-cell reconstitution after alpha-beta-depleted transplantation in children. Researchers prepared the TCRbeta library using unique molecular identifiers, the study reports. TCRdb ran MiXCR on the PCR reads and lists one entry per CDR3 protein. This sample has fewer than 400,000 distinct CDR3 sequences, with around 20% found just once. Sequenced here: PBMCs, mostly from graft donor cells, sampled 180 days after TCRalphabeta/CD19-depleted stem cell transplant. These receptors were taken from a male patient younger than 18 who had a stem cell transplant for acute lymphoblastic leukemia, so the T cells may come from the graft donor.

This clonotype was counted between two and nine times. The chain recombines TRBV7-2 with TRBJ2-5; 16 bases are a match to TRBD2. This CDR3 comprises 17 residues. V trimming: 4 bases; J trimming: 5 bases; junction bases outside the gene matches: 7. CDR1 and CDR2 from the germline V gene are SGHTA and FQGNSA. Here the CDR3 DNA reads TGTGCCAGCAGCTCGGGACTAGCGGGAGGGCCGAGGGAGACCCAGTACTTC. Translation: CASSSGLAGGPRETQYF.

V gene TRBV2 combines with J gene TRBJ2-5, with 15 positions matching TRBD2. After removal of 2 bases from V and 5 bases from J, the junction contained 6 bases not matched to a gene. Germline V gene data show CDR1 as SNHLY and CDR2 as FYNNEI. The CDR3 contains 17 residues. CDR3 in DNA: TGTGCCAGCAGTGAAACCCCCGGGACTAGCGGGAGGGAGACCCAGTACTTC. It specifies CASSETPGTSGRETQYF.

The chain carries TRBV20-1 and TRBJ1-1; the D gene is possibly TRBD1 (5 bases). The CDR3 covers 16 residues. The V gene lost 6 bases and the J gene lost 0 bases, with 20 bases spanning the gap. Germline assignment: CDR1 DFQATT and CDR2 SNEGSKA (reference sequence). This CDR3 is CSARKGWRDMNTEAFF. The CDR3 DNA reads TGCAGTGCCCGGAAGGGGTGGCGAGATATGAACACTGAAGCTTTCTTT.

V gene TRBV7-2 combines with J gene TRBJ1-2; D is uncertain. CDR1 and CDR2 from the germline V gene are SGHTA and FQGNSA. The CDR3 has 14 residues. Between the trimmed V and J ends, which lost 1 base and 2 bases, there was a span of 8 bases. This chain's CDR3 is CASSLVKENYGYTF. The CDR3 region has the DNA TGTGCCAGCAGCTTAGTTAAGGAGAACTATGGCTACACCTTC.

The rearrangement joins TRBV4-1 to TRBJ2-7, with a possible D match to TRBD1 (6 bases). The length of the CDR3 is 15 residues. CDR1 and CDR2 from the germline V gene are MGHRA and YSYEKL. Trimming stripped 4 bases from V and 2 bases from J, with 15 bases between. As DNA, the CDR3 is TGCGCCAGCAGCCCCTCGGGAAAGGGGGCCTACGAGCAGTACTTC. It yields the protein CASSPSGKGAYEQYF.

The sample holds a few counts of this clonotype. The rearrangement links TRBV18 to TRBJ2-3, with D possibly matching TRBD2 (6 bases). The V end lost 8 bases, the J end lost 0 bases, and 12 bases lay between the germline ends. CDR1 is KGHSH, CDR2 LQKENI, per germline. This CDR3 contains 14 residues. The CDR3 loop is CASTLSGSTDTQYF. CDR3 nucleotides: TGTGCCAGCACCCTTAGCGGCAGCACAGATACGCAGTATTTT.

The chain links TRBV20-1 to TRBJ2-7; 7 bases align to TRBD1. Trimming cost V 0 bases and J 0 bases; bases outside gene matches: 5. This CDR3 has 15 residues. Germline V lookup: CDR1 DFQATT, CDR2 SNEGSKA (reference sequence). The CDR3 is CSARDFGTASYEQYF. The DNA of the CDR3 is TGCAGTGCTAGAGACTTCGGGACAGCCTCCTACGAGCAGTACTTC.

Here the CDR3 DNA reads TGTGCCACCAGCAGTGCTTTCGGGCAGGGGCCTCCTACCTATGGCTACACCTTC. Its translation: CATSSAFGQGPPTYGYTF. The chain has TRBV15 and TRBJ1-2; weak D call: TRBD1 (6 bases). The CDR3 totals 18 residues. The V and J ends lost 3 bases and 4 bases respectively, with 24 bases between them. CDR1 LNHNV and CDR2 YYDKDF come from the germline V gene (reference sequence).

This clonotype was recorded at least ten times. The rearrangement uses TRBV7-2 and TRBJ2-3; the D is unclear. The CDR3 spans 15 residues. Deletions cut 0 bases from V and 5 bases from J, with 12 bases between. Germline V CDR1 and CDR2: SGHTA, FQGNSA. The CDR3 protein is CASSLARSGIDTQYF. As DNA, the CDR3 is TGTGCCAGCAGCTTAGCTAGGTCCGGTATAGATACGCAGTATTTT.

This clonotype was seen a handful of times. The rearrangement links TRBV7-2 to TRBJ2-1, with 13 bases matching TRBD2. CDR1 is SGHTA and CDR2 is FQGNSA in the germline V gene. This CDR3 has 15 amino acids. Trimming took 5 bases from V and 9 from J; bases not matched to a gene: 7. In DNA form, the CDR3 reads TGTGCCAGCAGCGGAGGACTAGCGGGAGTAGGTGAGCAGTTCTTC. Its translation: CASSGGLAGVGEQFF.

At least ten counts were recorded for this clonotype. V and J are TRBV5-1 and TRBJ2-3; TRBD2 agrees at 11 bases. There are 14 residues in the CDR3. Looked up from germline, CDR1 is SGHRS and CDR2 is YFSETQ. Losses at the gene ends were 4 bases for V and 5 bases for J; bases not matched to a gene: 3. The CDR3: CASSTGLAGDTQYF. The CDR3, as DNA: TGCGCCAGCAGCACCGGACTAGCGGGAGATACGCAGTATTTT.

This clonotype has only a few counts. The chain employs TRBV5-1 and TRBJ2-1; TRBD2 agrees at 7 bases. V lost 4 bases, J lost 2 bases, and 12 bases stayed unmatched. CDR1 and CDR2 from the germline V gene are SGHRS and YFSETQ. The CDR3 sequence is 17 residues long. CDR3 DNA sequence: TGCGCCAGCAGCCCCTACCTCTTTGGACTAGCCTACAATGAGCAGTTCTTC. Translating gives CASSPYLFGLAYNEQFF.

This clonotype has just one count. The J gene is TRBJ2-7, the V gene TRBV20-1, with 7 nucleotides matching TRBD2. The CDR3 covers 15 residues. V lost 5 bases to trimming and J lost 0 bases; unmatched junction nucleotides: 10. Germline CDR1 is DFQATT and CDR2 is SNEGSKA (reference sequence). Written as DNA, the CDR3 is TGCAGTGCTGTTATTGGCGGGAGAGGCTCCTACGAGCAGTACTTC. Its protein product is CSAVIGGRGSYEQYF.

The chain links TRBV29-1 to TRBJ2-2, with D tentatively TRBD2 (5 bases). The CDR3 sequence is 16 residues long. V was shortened by 0 bases and J by 4 bases, with 15 bases between the two germline ends. CDR1 and CDR2 from the germline V gene are SQVTM and ANQGSEA. The CDR3 reads CSVEDAPTRGTGELFF. The CDR3 DNA is TGCAGCGTTGAAGATGCGCCGACCCGGGGCACCGGGGAGCTGTTTTTT.

V usage is TRBV2 and J usage is TRBJ2-7; possible D gene TRBD1, 6 bases. Trimming cost V 7 bases and J 7 bases, with 23 bases left between them. There are 15 residues in the CDR3. Germline V gene data show CDR1 as SNHLY and CDR2 as FYNNEI. CDR3 region: CASNPLTGALREQYF. For the CDR3, the DNA is TGTGCCAGCAACCCCTTGACAGGTGCCCTGCGGGAGCAGTACTTC.

The chain recombines TRBV11-2 with TRBJ2-4, with no clear D. V was trimmed by 0 bases and J by 6 bases, leaving 9 bases between them. The CDR3 spans 14 residues. From germline, CDR1 is SGHAT and CDR2 FQNNGV. CDR3 nucleotide sequence: TGTGCCAGCAGCTTAGATTGGACCCCAAACATTCAGTACTTC. This translates into CASSLDWTPNIQYF.

This clonotype was observed a few times. The V and J genes are TRBV4-2 and TRBJ1-1, with D tentatively TRBD1 (5 bases). Germline CDR1 and CDR2: LGHNA and YNFKEQ. V was trimmed by 4 bases and J by 1 base, leaving 16 bases between them. The CDR3 is 16 amino acids. The DNA of the CDR3 is TGTGCCAGCAGCCGACCCTCTCCAGGGACGAACACTGAAGCTTTCTTT. Translating gives CASSRPSPGTNTEAFF.

The chain uses TRBV3-1 and TRBJ2-5; 11 positions agree with TRBD2. Germline CDR1 and CDR2: LGHDT and YNNKEL (reference sequence). Germline trimming cut 0 bases from V and 6 bases from J; bases unmatched to any gene: 9. This CDR3 spans 17 amino acids. CDR3 in DNA: TGTGCCAGCAGCCAAGATCGTAGCGGGAGGGCCGTAAAGACCCAGTACTTC. Translating it yields CASSQDRSGRAVKTQYF.

The rearrangement joins TRBV2 to TRBJ2-1, with D possibly TRBD1 on 5 matching bases. The germline CDR1 and CDR2 sequences are SNHLY and FYNNEI. There are 13 residues in the CDR3. The V end lost 8 bases, the J end lost 2 bases, and 10 bases lay between the germline ends. The CDR3 DNA is TGTGCCAGCCGAGGCAGGGCCTACAATGAGCAGTTCTTC. This codes for CASRGRAYNEQFF.

The rearrangement uses TRBV18 and TRBJ2-7; TRBD2 matches at 14 bases. Trimming cost V 2 bases and J 2 bases; bases outside gene matches: 5. Germline CDR1 reads KGHSH; CDR2 reads LQKENI. The CDR3 consists of 17 residues. In nucleotides, the CDR3 is TGTGCCAGCTCACCAGGGACTAGCGGGAGTAGGACCTACGAGCAGTACTTC. Translated, it gives CASSPGTSGSRTYEQYF.

The CDR3 sequence: CASSASVVSYNEQFF. The CDR3 nucleotides are TGTGCCAGCAGTGCTAGCGTTGTCTCCTACAATGAGCAGTTCTTC. The chain has TRBV27 and TRBJ2-1; TRBD2 is a possible D gene (6 bases). Germline V gene lookup returns CDR1 MNHEY and CDR2 SMNVEV (reference sequence). The CDR3 runs 15 residues. The V end lost 5 bases, the J end lost 0 bases, and 11 bases lay between the germline ends.

The genes are TRBV9 and TRBJ2-5, with 13 bases aligning to TRBD2. CDR3 length equals 16 residues. CDR1 SGDLS and CDR2 YYNGEE come from the germline V gene. The trim removed 2 bases at V and 4 bases at J, leaving 5 bases unmatched. This CDR3 is CASSVGLAGARETQYF. The CDR3 DNA follows: TGTGCCAGCAGCGTCGGACTAGCGGGAGCGAGAGAGACCCAGTACTTC. Complete variable domain (other parts from reference TRBV9 and TRBJ2-5): DSGVTQTPKHLITATGQRVTLRCSPRSGDLSVYWYQQSLDQGLQFLIQYYNGEERAKGNILERFSAQQFPDLHSELNLSSLELGDSALYFCASSVGLAGARETQYFGPGTRLLVL.

This clonotype was observed a few times. V usage is TRBV5-1 and J usage is TRBJ2-5, with 12 bases identical to TRBD1. CDR1 and CDR2 (germline): SGHRS, YFSETQ. V shed 5 bases, J shed 5 bases, and the junction held 4 bases outside the gene matches. This CDR3 has 14 residues. CDR3 loop: CASRPGQGAETQYF. In DNA, the CDR3 is TGCGCCAGCAGACCGGGACAGGGGGCGGAGACCCAGTACTTC.